This T cell receptor beta chain was captured by sequencing in a study of T cell repertoires in cytomegalovirus infection. Across the study: From public TCR beta signatures came an indication of both CMV infection and matching HLA type.

This clonotype showed up just a few times. A single record per CDR3 protein comes from TCRdb applying MiXCR to the reads. The sample carries a few hundred thousand distinct CDR3 sequences, approximately 13% recorded once. The ends lost 0 bases at V and 11 bases at J; junction bases unmatched: 7. The CDR3 totals 13 residues. Per germline, CDR1 SGDLS and CDR2 YYNGEE. Sequences were obtained from PBMCs. This receptor was obtained from a human donor in good health (CMV status not recorded). Some clones in this sample may be carry-over from other donors' samples. This chain uses TRBV9 with TRBJ1-1; 7 nucleotides line up with TRBD1. The CDR3 protein is CASSVVAGGDAFF. The CDR3, as DNA: TGTGCCAGCAGCGTAGTCGCAGGGGGTGATGCTTTCTTT.